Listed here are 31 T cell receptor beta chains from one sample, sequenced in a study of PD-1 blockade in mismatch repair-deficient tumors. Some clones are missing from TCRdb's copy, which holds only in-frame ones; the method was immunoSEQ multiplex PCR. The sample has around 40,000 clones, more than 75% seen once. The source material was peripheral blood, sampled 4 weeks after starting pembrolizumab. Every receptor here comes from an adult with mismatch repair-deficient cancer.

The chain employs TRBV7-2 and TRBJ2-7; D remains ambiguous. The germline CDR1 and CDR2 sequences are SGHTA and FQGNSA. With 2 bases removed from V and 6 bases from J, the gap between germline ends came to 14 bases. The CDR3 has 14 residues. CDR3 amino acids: CASSLFYSALEQYF. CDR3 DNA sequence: TGTGCCAGCAGCTTATTCTACAGTGCCCTCGAGCAGTACTTC.

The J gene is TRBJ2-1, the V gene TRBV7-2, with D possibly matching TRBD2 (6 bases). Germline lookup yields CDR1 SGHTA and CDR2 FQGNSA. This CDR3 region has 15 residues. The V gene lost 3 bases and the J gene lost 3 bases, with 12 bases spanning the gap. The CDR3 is CASSFTGTVYNEQFF. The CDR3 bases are TGTGCCAGCAGCTTTACCGGGACTGTCTACAATGAGCAGTTCTTC.

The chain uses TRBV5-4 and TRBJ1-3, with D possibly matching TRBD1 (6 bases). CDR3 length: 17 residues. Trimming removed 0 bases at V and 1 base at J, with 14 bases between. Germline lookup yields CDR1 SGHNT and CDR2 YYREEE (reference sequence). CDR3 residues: CASSLGGPLSSGNTIYF. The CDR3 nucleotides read TGTGCCAGCAGCTTGGGGGGGCCCTTATCTTCTGGAAACACCATATATTTT. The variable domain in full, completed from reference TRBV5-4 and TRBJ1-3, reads ETGVTQSPTHLIKTRGQQVTLRCSSQSGHNTVSWYQQALGQGPQFIFQYYREEENGRGNFPPRFSGLQFPNYSSELNVNALELDDSALYLCASSLGGPLSSGNTIYFGEGSWLTVV.

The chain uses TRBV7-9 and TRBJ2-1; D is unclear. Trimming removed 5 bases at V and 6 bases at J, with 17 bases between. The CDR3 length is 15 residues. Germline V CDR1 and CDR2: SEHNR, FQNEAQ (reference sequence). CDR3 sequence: CASSPKGRLGNEQFF. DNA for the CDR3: TGTGCCAGCAGCCCAAAAGGACGCCTGGGCAATGAGCAGTTCTTC.

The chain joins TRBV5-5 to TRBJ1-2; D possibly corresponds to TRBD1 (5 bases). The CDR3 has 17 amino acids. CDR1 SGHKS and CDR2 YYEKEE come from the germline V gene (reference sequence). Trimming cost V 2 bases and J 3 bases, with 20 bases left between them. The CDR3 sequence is CASSFGTRWGEDYGYTF. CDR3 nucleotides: TGTGCCAGCAGCTTCGGGACGAGGTGGGGTGAAGACTATGGCTACACCTTC.

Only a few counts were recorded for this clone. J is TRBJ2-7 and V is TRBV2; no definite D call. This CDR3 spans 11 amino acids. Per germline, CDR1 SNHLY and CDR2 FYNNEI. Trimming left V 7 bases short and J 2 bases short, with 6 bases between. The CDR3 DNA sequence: TGTGCCAGCACCCGAACCTACGAGCAGTACTTC. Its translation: CASTRTYEQYF.

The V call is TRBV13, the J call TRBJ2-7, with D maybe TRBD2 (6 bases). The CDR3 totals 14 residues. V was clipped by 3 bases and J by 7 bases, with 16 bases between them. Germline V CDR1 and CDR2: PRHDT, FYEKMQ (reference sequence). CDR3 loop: CASSFGGAREEQYF. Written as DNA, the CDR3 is TGTGCCAGCAGCTTTGGCGGGGCTCGGGAGGAGCAGTACTTC.

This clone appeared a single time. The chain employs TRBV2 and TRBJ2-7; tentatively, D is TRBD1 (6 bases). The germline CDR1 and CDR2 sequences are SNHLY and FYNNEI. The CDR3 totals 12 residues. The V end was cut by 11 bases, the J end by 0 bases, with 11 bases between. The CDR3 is CAARDNSYEQYF. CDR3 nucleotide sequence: TGTGCCGCCCGGGACAACTCCTACGAGCAGTACTTC.

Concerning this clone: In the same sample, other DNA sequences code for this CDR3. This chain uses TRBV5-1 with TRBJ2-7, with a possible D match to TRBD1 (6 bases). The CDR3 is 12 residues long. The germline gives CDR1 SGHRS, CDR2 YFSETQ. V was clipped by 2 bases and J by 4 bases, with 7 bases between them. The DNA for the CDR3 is TGCGCCAGCAGCTTAAGGGGGTACGAGCAGTACTTC. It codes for CASSLRGYEQYF.

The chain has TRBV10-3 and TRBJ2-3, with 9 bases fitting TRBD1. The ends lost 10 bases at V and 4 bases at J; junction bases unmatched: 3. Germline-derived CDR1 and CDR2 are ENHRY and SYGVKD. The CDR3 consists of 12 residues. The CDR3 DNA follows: TGTGCCACGGGACAGGGAGCAGATACGCAGTATTTT. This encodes CATGQGADTQYF.

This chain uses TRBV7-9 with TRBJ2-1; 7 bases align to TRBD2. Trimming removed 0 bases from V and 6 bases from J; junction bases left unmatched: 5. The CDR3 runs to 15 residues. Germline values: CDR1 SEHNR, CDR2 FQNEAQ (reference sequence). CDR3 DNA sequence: TGTGCCAGCAGCTTAGCGGCGGGAGAGATCAATGAGCAGTTCTTC. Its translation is CASSLAAGEINEQFF.

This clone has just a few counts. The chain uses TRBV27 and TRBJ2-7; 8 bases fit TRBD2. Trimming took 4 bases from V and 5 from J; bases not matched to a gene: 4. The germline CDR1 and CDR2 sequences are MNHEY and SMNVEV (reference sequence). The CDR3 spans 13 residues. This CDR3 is CASSSTSEDEQYF. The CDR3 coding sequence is TGTGCCAGCAGTTCGACTAGCGAGGACGAGCAGTACTTC.

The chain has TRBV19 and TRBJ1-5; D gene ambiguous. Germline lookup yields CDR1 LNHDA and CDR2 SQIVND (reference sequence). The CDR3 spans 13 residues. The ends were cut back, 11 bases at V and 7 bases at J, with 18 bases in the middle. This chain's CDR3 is CACRPGPWQPQHF. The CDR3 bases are TGTGCCTGCCGACCGGGCCCTTGGCAGCCCCAGCATTTT.

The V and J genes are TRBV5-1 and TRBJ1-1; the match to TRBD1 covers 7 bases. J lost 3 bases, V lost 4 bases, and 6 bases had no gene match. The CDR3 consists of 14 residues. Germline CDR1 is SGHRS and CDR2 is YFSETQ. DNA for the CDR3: TGCGCCAGCAGCCGGGGGGACAGTGACACTGAAGCTTTCTTT. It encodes CASSRGDSDTEAFF. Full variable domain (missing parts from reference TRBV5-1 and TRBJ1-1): KAGVTQTPRYLIKTRGQQVTLSCSPISGHRSVSWYQQTPGQGLQFLFEYFSETQRNKGNFPGRFSGRQFSNSRSEMNVSTLELGDSALYLCASSRGDSDTEAFFGQGTRLTVV.

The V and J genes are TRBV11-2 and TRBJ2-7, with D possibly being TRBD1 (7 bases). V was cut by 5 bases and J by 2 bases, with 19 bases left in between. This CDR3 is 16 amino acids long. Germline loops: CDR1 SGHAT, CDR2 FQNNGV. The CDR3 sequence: CASSPMRGRGAYEQYF. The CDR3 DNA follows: TGTGCCAGCAGCCCCATGCGGGGCAGGGGGGCCTACGAGCAGTACTTC.

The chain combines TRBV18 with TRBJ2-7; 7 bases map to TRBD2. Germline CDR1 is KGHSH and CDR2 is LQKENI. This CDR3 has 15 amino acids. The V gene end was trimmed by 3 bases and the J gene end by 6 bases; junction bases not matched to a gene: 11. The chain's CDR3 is CASSPQPSGEGEQYF. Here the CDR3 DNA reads TGTGCCAGCTCACCGCAGCCGTCGGGGGAGGGCGAGCAGTACTTC. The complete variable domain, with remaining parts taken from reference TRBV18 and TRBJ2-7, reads NAGVMQNPRHLVRRRGQEARLRCSPMKGHSHVYWYRQLPEEGLKFMVYLQKENIIDESGMPKERFSAEFPKEGPSILRIQQVVRGDSAAYFCASSPQPSGEGEQYFGPGTRLTVT.

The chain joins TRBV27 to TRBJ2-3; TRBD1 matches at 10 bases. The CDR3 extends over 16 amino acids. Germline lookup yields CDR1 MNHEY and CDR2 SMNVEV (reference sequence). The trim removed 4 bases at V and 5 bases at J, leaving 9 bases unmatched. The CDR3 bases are TGTGCCAGCAGTTCACCCCCCGGGACAGGGGAAGATACGCAGTATTTT. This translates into CASSSPPGTGEDTQYF.

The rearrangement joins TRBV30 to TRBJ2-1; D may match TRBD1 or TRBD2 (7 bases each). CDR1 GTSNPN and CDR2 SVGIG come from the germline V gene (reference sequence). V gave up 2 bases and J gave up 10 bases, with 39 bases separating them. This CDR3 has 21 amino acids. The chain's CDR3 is CAWSFSWGGQLAGVIFLEQFF. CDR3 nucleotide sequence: TGTGCCTGGAGTTTCTCCTGGGGGGGACAGTTGGCGGGAGTAATCTTCTTAGAGCAGTTCTTC.

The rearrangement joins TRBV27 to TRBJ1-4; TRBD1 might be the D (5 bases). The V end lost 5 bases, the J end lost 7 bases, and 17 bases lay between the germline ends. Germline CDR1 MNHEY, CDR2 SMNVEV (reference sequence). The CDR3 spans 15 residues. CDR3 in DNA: TGTGCCAGCAGTCCGTTCGTCTCGGGGGGTGAAAAACTGTTTTTT. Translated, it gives CASSPFVSGGEKLFF.

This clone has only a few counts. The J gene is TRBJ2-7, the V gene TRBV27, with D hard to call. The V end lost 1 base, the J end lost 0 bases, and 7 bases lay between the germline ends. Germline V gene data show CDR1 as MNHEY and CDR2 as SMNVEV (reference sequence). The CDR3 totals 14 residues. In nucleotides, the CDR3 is TGTGCCAGCAGTTTATGGCAGCGCTCCTACGAGCAGTACTTC. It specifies CASSLWQRSYEQYF.

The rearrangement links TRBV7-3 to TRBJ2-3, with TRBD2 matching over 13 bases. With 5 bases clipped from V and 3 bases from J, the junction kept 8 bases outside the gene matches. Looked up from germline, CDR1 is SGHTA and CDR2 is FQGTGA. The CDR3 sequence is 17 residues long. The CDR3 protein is CASSPGLAGEGTDTQYF. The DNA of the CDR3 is TGTGCCAGCAGCCCAGGACTAGCGGGAGAGGGGACAGATACGCAGTATTTT. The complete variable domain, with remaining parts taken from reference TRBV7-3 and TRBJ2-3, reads GAGVSQTPSNKVTEKGKYVELRCDPISGHTALYWYRQSLGQGPEFLIYFQGTGAADDSGLPNDRFFAVRPEGSVSTLKIQRTERGDSAVYLCASSPGLAGEGTDTQYFGPGTRLTVL.

The CDR3, as DNA: TGTGCCAGCAAAATACAGGGTCACCAACAGCCCCAGCATTTT. As protein: CASKIQGHQQPQHF. The rearrangement links TRBV28 to TRBJ1-5; maybe TRBD1 (6 bases). Trimming removed 7 bases at V and 7 bases at J, with 17 bases between. The CDR3 has 14 amino acids. From germline, CDR1 is MDHEN and CDR2 SYDVKM.

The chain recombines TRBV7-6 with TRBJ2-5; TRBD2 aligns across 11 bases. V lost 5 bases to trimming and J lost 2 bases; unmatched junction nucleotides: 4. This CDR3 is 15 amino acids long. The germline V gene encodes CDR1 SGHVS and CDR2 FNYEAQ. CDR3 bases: TGTGCCAGCAGCCCCCGGACTAGCGGGCAAGAGACCCAGTACTTC. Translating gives CASSPRTSGQETQYF. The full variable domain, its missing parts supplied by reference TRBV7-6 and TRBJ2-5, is GAGVSQSPRYKVTKRGQDVALRCDPISGHVSLYWYRQALGQGPEFLTYFNYEAQQDKSGLPNDRFSAERPEGSISTLTIQRTEQRDSAMYRCASSPRTSGQETQYFGPGTRLLVL.

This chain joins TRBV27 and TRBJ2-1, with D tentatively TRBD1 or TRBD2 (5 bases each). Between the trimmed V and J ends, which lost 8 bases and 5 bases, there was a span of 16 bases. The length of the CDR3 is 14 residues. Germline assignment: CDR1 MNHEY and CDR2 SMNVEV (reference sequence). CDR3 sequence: CASSEVGVNNEQFF. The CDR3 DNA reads TGTGCCAGCTCCGAAGTGGGGGTGAACAATGAGCAGTTCTTC.

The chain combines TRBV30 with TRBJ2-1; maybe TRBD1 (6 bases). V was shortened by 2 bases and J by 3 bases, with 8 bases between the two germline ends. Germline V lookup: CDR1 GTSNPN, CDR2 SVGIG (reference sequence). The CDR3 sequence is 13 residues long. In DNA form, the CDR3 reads TGTGCCTGGAGTACAGGGAACTACAATGAGCAGTTCTTC. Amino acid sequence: CAWSTGNYNEQFF.

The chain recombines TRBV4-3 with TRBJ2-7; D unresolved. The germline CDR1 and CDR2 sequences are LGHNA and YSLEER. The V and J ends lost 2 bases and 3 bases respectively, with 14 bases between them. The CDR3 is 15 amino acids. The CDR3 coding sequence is TGCGCCAGCAGCCAACATGCGGACGCGTACTACGAGCAGTACTTC. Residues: CASSQHADAYYEQYF.

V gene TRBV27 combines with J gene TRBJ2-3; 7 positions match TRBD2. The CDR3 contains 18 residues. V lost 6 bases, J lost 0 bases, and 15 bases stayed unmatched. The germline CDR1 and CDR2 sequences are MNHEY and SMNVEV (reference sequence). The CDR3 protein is CASSQDTTSPSSTDTQYF. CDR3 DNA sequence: TGTGCCAGCAGCCAAGATACGACTAGCCCCTCTAGCACAGATACGCAGTATTTT.

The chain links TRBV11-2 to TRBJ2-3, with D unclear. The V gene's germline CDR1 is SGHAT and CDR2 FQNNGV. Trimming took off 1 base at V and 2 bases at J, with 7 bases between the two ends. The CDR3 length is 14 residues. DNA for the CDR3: TGTGCCAGCAGCTTAGCGGAGATCACAGATACGCAGTATTTT. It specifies CASSLAEITDTQYF.

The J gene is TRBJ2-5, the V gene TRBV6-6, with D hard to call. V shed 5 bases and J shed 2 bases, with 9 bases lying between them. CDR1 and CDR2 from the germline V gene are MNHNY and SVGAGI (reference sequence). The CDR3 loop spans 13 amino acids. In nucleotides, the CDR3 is TGTGCCAGCAGTCGGACGAAACAAGAGACCCAGTACTTC. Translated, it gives CASSRTKQETQYF.

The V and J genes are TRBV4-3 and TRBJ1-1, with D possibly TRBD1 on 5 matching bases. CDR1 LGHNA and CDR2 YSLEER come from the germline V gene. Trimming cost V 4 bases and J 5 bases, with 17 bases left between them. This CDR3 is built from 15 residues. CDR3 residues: CASSLLTPRGTEAFF. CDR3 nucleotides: TGCGCCAGCAGCCTACTCACCCCGAGGGGAACTGAAGCTTTCTTT.

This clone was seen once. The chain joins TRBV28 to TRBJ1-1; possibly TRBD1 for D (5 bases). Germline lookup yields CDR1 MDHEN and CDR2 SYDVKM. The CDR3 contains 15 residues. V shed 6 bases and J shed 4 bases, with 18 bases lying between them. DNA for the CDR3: TGTGCCAGCAGCCCCTTCAGGGCGGTGGGCACTGAAGCTTTCTTT. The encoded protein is CASSPFRAVGTEAFF. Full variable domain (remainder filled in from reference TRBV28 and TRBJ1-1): DVKVTQSSRYLVKRTGEKVFLECVQDMDHENMFWYRQDPGLGLRLIYFSYDVKMKEKGDIPEGYSVSREKKERFSLILESASTNQTSMYLCASSPFRAVGTEAFFGQGTRLTVV.